The rows below give T cell receptor beta chains drawn from one sample of a study of PD-1 blockade in classical Hodgkin lymphoma. TCRdb keeps only in-frame clones here, not all; method: immunoSEQ multiplex PCR. Of some 30,000 clones listed, about 85% were seen once; the top ten hold around 1.2%. The material sequenced was CD4+ T cells from blood. These TCRs come from a human donor with classical Hodgkin lymphoma. Each CDR3 is given with its conserved first and last residue. The D gene is left open where the match is weak. Some rows have no size entry. The others give once, few or many, or a class for an expanded clone.

D,V,size,J,DNA,CDR3
NA,TRBV7-3,NA,TRBJ2-1,TGTGCCAGCAGCTTCGTAGCGGACCTCAATGAGCAGTTCTTC,CASSFVADLNEQFF
TRBD2,TRBV27,NA,TRBJ2-2,TGTGCCAGCAGTGGGCGGGAGGGCCTCGTTATCGGGGAGCTGTTTTTT,CASSGREGLVIGELFF
NA,TRBV5-4,NA,TRBJ2-3,TGTGCCAGCACCCCCGGGGGTGCTAGCACAGATACGCAGTATTTT,CASTPGGASTDTQYF
NA,TRBV10-3,NA,TRBJ2-1,TGTGCCATCAGTGAAGGCGGTGAGCAGTTCTTC,CAISEGGEQFF
NA,TRBV11-1,NA,TRBJ2-7,TGTGCCAGCAGTTCGCGGTCACCCCCCTACGAGCAGTACTTC,CASSSRSPPYEQYF
NA,TRBV5-4,NA,TRBJ1-2,TGTGCCAGCAGCTTGAGCAGGGATGAAGGGGGCTACACCTTC,CASSLSRDEGGYTF
NA,TRBV29-1,NA,TRBJ1-1,TGCAGCGTCTCCAATCTTATGAACACTGAAGCTTTCTTT,CSVSNLMNTEAFF
NA,TRBV28,few,TRBJ1-3,TGTGCCAGCAGGACAGCAAATGGAAACACCATATATTTT,CASRTANGNTIYF
TRBD2,TRBV6-4,NA,TRBJ2-3,TGTGCCAGCAGCCCCGGACTAGCTACAGATACGCAGTATTTT,CASSPGLATDTQYF
NA,TRBV18,NA,TRBJ2-5,TGTGCCAGTATACCGGGCCTAAGGGACCAAGAGACCCAGTACTTC,CASIPGLRDQETQYF
TRBD2,TRBV2,NA,TRBJ2-3,TGTGCCAGCAGTGGTAGCGGGGGCACAGATACGCAGTATTTT,CASSGSGGTDTQYF
NA,TRBV6-6,NA,TRBJ1-1,TGTGCCGCCGGAGGCGTGCGCACTGAAGCTTTCTTT,CAAGGVRTEAFF
NA,TRBV6-1,NA,TRBJ2-5,TGTGCCAGCACGGGGGGCTCGCGGGAGCAAGAGACCCAGTACTTC,CASTGGSREQETQYF
NA,TRBV18,NA,TRBJ1-6,TGTGCCAGCTCACCCGACCGGGACCGCTCACCCCTCCACTTT,CASSPDRDRSPLHF
NA,TRBV9,NA,TRBJ2-2,TGTGCCAGCAGCGTCCAAACCGGGGAGCTGTTTTTT,CASSVQTGELFF
TRBD1,TRBV6-1,NA,TRBJ2-7,TGTGCCAGCAGTGGACAGGGTGTGCCCTACGAGCAGTACTTC,CASSGQGVPYEQYF
TRBD2,TRBV6-6,once,TRBJ2-3,TGTGCCAGCAGGCGACTAGCGGGGGGCACAGATACGCAGTATTTT,CASRRLAGGTDTQYF
TRBD2,TRBV7-9,NA,TRBJ2-3,TGTGCCAGCAGCTCGCGGGAGGACCGCACAGATACGCAGTATTTT,CASSSREDRTDTQYF
NA,TRBV6-1,few,TRBJ1-2,TGTGCCAGCAGTGAAGCGGGCAGGGTGTTCTATGGCTACACCTTC,CASSEAGRVFYGYTF
TRBD2,TRBV6-6,NA,TRBJ2-3,TGTGCCAGCTGGGGGACTAGCGGGCGCACAGATACGCAGTATTTT,CASWGTSGRTDTQYF
NA,TRBV28,NA,TRBJ2-6,TGTGCCAGCAGTTTAAGCGGGTACTCTGGGGCCAACGTCCTGACTTTC,CASSLSGYSGANVLTF
NA,TRBV19,once,TRBJ2-4,TGTGCCAGTAGTATAGGACTCAAAAACATTCAGTACTTC,CASSIGLKNIQYF
TRBD1,TRBV19,NA,TRBJ1-2,TGTGCCAGTAGTTCCGGGACAGGTCCTAACTATGGCTACACCTTC,CASSSGTGPNYGYTF
NA,TRBV27,NA,TRBJ2-7,TGTGCCAGCAGTTTACAACCGGGGGCGGGGGAGCAGTACTTC,CASSLQPGAGEQYF
NA,TRBV9,NA,TRBJ2-2,TGTGCCAGCAGCGCGGCGGAGGGGGGCTCCGGGGAGCTGTTTTTT,CASSAAEGGSGELFF
NA,TRBV9,NA,TRBJ2-5,TGTGCCAGCAGCCCGAGCGGGGGACAGGGAAGGGAGACCCAGTACTTC,CASSPSGGQGRETQYF
NA,TRBV19,NA,TRBJ1-4,TGTGCCAGTAGTATAGTGAGGGATAATGAAAAACTGTTTTTT,CASSIVRDNEKLFF
NA,TRBV7-8,NA,TRBJ2-6,TGTGCCAGCAGCATCGAGCCAGGCACCGGGGCCAACGTCCTGACTTTC,CASSIEPGTGANVLTF
TRBD1,TRBV6-5,NA,TRBJ2-7,TGTGCCAGCAGTTACGCCAGGGGGCCTAACTACGAGCAGTACTTC,CASSYARGPNYEQYF
TRBD2,TRBV5-1,NA,TRBJ2-3,TGCGCCAGCAGCTTGGGGGCGGGAGTCACAGATACGCAGTATTTT,CASSLGAGVTDTQYF
NA,TRBV29-1,NA,TRBJ2-7,TGCAGCCATACGCGGGGCAGCGAGCAGTACTTC,CSHTRGSEQYF
NA,TRBV9,NA,TRBJ2-3,TGTGCCAGCAGGGGAACAGGAGATACGCAGTATTTT,CASRGTGDTQYF
TRBD2,TRBV14,NA,TRBJ2-1,TGTGCCAGCAGCCTTCTAAGGGAGGGGAGCAATGAGCAGTTCTTC,CASSLLREGSNEQFF
NA,TRBV7-9,NA,TRBJ1-2,TGTGCCAGCAGCTCTTTACCGGGACACCGGTTGGGAACGGGAGGCTACACCTTC,CASSSLPGHRLGTGGYTF
TRBD1,TRBV11-2,NA,TRBJ1-6,TGTGCCAGCAGCTTTGACAGGGGTAACTCACCCCTCCACTTT,CASSFDRGNSPLHF
TRBD1,TRBV5-4,NA,TRBJ2-2,TGTGCCAGCAGCCAGGGACAGGCCGGGGAGCTGTTTTTT,CASSQGQAGELFF
TRBD2,TRBV6-5,NA,TRBJ2-3,TGTGCCAGCAACCTAGCGGGAGGGCCAACAGATACGCAGTATTTT,CASNLAGGPTDTQYF
NA,TRBV11-3,NA,TRBJ2-1,TGTGCCAGCAGCTTAGGTCCTAAGCTGAGCTCCTACAATGAGCAGTTCTTC,CASSLGPKLSSYNEQFF
NA,TRBV5-4,NA,TRBJ2-5,TGTGCCAGCAGCTCACGTCAGGGTGGCGAGACCCAGTACTTC,CASSSRQGGETQYF
NA,TRBV6-1,NA,TRBJ2-2,TGTGCCAGCAGCTACAGCCGGGGGGAGCTGTTTTTT,CASSYSRGELFF
NA,TRBV7-9,NA,TRBJ2-2,TGTGCCAGCAGCCGATCGCAGGACACCGGGGAGCTGTTTTTT,CASSRSQDTGELFF
NA,TRBV18,NA,TRBJ1-3,TGTGCCAGCTCACCAGGAGGGGCAGACTCTGGAAACACCATATATTTT,CASSPGGADSGNTIYF
NA,TRBV28,NA,TRBJ2-7,TGTGCCAGCAGTGTCGCGTCGGGAACCCCCTACGAGCAGTACTTC,CASSVASGTPYEQYF
TRBD1,TRBV19,few,TRBJ1-5,TGTGCCAGTAGTATTCCGGGACAGGGGGCCGGTCAGCCCCAGCATTTT,CASSIPGQGAGQPQHF